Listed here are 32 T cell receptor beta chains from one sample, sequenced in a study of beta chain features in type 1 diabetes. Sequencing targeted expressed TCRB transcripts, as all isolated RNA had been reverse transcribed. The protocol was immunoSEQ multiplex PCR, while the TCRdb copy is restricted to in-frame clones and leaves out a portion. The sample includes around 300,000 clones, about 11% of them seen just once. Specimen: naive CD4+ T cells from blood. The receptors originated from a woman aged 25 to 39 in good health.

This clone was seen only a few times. CDR3 sequence (DNA): TGTGCCTGGAGGGAGCCGGGACAAAACCAAGAGACCCAGTACTTC. It codes for CAWREPGQNQETQYF. The chain recombines TRBV30 with TRBJ2-5, with D possibly matching TRBD1 (6 bases). CDR3 size: 15 residues. Trimming shortened V by 3 bases and J by 0 bases, and 14 bases separated the two germline ends. The germline V gene has CDR1 GTSNPN and CDR2 SVGIG (reference sequence). Full variable domain (missing parts from reference TRBV30 and TRBJ2-5): SQTIHQWPATLVQPVGSPLSLECTVEGTSNPNLYWYRQAAGRGLQLLFYSVGIGQISSEVPQNLSASRPQDRQFILSSKKLLLSDSGFYLCAWREPGQNQETQYFGPGTRLLVL.

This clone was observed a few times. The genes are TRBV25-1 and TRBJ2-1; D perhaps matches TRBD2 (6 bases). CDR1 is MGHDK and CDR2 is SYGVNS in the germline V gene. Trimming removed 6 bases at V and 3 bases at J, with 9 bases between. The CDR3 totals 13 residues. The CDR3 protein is CASRQTSYNEQFF. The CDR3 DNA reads TGTGCCAGCAGGCAGACTAGCTACAATGAGCAGTTCTTC.

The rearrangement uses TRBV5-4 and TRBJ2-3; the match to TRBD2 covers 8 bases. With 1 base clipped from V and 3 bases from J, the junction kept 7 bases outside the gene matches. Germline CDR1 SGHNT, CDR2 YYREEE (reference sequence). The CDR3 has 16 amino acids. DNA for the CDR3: TGTGCCAGCAGCTTGAGAGCGGGAGTTCGGACAGATACGCAGTATTTT. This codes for CASSLRAGVRTDTQYF.

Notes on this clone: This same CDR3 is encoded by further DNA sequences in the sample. CDR3 in DNA: TGTGCCACCAGCAGAGATATCACTACTCAAGAGACCCAGTACTTC. Translating gives CATSRDITTQETQYF. The genes are TRBV15 and TRBJ2-5; no firm D call. CDR3 size: 15 residues. CDR1 is LNHNV and CDR2 is YYDKDF in the germline V gene (reference sequence). V was shortened by 0 bases and J by 2 bases, with 10 bases between the two germline ends.

The CDR3 nucleotides are TGTGCCAGCAGCGTAGGTTTACAGGGCGGGAAACTGTTTTTT. Amino acid sequence: CASSVGLQGGKLFF. The chain employs TRBV9 and TRBJ1-4, with a possible D match to TRBD1 (6 bases). CDR1 and CDR2 from the germline V gene are SGDLS and YYNGEE. This CDR3 is built from 14 residues. Trimming removed 0 bases at V and 11 bases at J, with 14 bases between.

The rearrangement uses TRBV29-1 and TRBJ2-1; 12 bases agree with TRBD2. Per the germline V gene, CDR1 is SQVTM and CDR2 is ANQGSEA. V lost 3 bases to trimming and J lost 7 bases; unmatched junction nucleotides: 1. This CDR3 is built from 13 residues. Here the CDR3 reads CSVDLAGGNEQFF. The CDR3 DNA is TGCAGCGTTGATCTAGCGGGGGGGAATGAGCAGTTCTTC.

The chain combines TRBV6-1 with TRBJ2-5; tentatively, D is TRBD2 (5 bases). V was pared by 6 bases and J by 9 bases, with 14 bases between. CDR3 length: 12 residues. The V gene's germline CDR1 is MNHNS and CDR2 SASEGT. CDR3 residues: CASRGPGLAQYF. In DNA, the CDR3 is TGTGCCAGCAGAGGACCGGGGTTGGCCCAGTACTTC.

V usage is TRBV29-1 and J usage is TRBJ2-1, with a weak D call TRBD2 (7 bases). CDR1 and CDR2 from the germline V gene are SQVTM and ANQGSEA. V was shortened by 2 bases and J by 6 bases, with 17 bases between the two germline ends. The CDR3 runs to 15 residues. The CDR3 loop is CSVEMIRGAVNEQFF. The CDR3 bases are TGCAGCGTTGAAATGATCCGGGGGGCGGTCAATGAGCAGTTCTTC.

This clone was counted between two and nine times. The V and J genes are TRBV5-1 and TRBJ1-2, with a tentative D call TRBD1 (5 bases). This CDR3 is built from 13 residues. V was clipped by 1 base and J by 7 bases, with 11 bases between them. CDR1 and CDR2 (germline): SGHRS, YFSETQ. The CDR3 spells CASSLQGMGGYTF. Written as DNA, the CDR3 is TGCGCCAGCAGCTTGCAGGGTATGGGTGGCTACACCTTC.

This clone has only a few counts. The CDR3 bases are TGTGCCAGCAGCCAAGAGGCCACTACTAGGTTCTACTACAATGAGCAGTTCTTC. Protein sequence: CASSQEATTRFYYNEQFF. The gene calls are TRBV4-2 and TRBJ2-1, with TRBD2 as a possible D gene (5 bases). This CDR3 has 18 residues. The V end lost 0 bases, the J end lost 3 bases, and 18 bases lay between the germline ends. The V gene's germline CDR1 is LGHNA and CDR2 YNFKEQ.

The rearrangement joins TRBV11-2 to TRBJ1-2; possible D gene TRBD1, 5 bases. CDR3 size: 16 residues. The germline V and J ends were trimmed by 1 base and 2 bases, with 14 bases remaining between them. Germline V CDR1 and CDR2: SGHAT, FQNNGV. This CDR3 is CASSLVFDGQNYGYTF. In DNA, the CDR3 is TGTGCCAGCAGCTTAGTTTTTGATGGACAAAACTATGGCTACACCTTC.

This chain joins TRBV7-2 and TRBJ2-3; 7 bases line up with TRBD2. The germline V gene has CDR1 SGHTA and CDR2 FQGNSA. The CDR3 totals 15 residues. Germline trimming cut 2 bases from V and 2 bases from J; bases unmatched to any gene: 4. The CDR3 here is CASSLRLAPTDTQYF. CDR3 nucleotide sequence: TGTGCCAGCAGCTTAAGACTAGCACCCACAGATACGCAGTATTTT.

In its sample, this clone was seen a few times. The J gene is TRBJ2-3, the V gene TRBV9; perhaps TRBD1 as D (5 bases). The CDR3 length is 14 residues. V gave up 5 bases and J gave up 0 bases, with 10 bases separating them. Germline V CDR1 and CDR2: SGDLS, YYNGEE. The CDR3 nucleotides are TGTGCCAGCAGGAAGACAGTTAGCACAGATACGCAGTATTTT. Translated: CASRKTVSTDTQYF.

Here the CDR3 DNA reads TGTGCCAGCTCACCAGTTCGGGAGACCCTCTCTGGGGCCAACGTCCTGACTTTC. Its protein is CASSPVRETLSGANVLTF. This chain links TRBV18 with TRBJ2-6; possibly TRBD2 for D (6 bases). Germline V CDR1 and CDR2: KGHSH, LQKENI. Trimming removed 2 bases from V and 0 bases from J, with 14 bases in between. The CDR3 length is 18 residues.

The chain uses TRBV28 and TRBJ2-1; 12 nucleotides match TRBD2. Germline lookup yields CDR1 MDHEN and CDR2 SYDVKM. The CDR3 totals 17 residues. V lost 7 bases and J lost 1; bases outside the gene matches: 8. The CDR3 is CASTGTSGLASYNEQFF. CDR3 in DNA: TGTGCCAGCACCGGGACTAGCGGGTTGGCTTCCTACAATGAGCAGTTCTTC.

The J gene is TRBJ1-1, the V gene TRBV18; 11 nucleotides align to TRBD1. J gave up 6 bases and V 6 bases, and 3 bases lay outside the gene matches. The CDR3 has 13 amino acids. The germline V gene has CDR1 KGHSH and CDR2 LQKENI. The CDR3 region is CASSPGQGAEAFF. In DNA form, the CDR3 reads TGTGCCAGCTCGCCGGGACAGGGGGCTGAAGCTTTCTTT.

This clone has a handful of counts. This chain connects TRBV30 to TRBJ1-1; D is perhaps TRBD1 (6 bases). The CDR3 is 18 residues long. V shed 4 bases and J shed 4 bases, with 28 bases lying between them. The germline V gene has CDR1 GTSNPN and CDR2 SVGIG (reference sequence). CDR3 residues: CAWNHTGGAPGGSTEAFF. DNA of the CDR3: TGTGCCTGGAATCATACCGGGGGGGCTCCCGGTGGAAGCACTGAAGCTTTCTTT.

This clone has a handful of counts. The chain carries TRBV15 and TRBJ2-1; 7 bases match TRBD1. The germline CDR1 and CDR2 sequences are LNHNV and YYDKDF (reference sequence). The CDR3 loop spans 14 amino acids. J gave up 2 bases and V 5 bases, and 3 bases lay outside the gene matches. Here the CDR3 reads CATSRGQTYNEQFF. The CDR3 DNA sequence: TGTGCCACCAGCCGGGGACAGACCTACAATGAGCAGTTCTTC.

CDR3 nucleotide sequence: TGTGCCAGCAGAAAACTAGCGGGAGGACTGAACACCGGGGAGCTGTTTTTT. Translating it yields CASRKLAGGLNTGELFF. The V and J genes are TRBV11-2 and TRBJ2-2; TRBD2 matches 12 bases. The CDR3 loop spans 17 amino acids. Germline CDR1 SGHAT, CDR2 FQNNGV. The J segment lost 1 base and the V segment lost 6 bases, leaving 6 bases of the junction unmatched.

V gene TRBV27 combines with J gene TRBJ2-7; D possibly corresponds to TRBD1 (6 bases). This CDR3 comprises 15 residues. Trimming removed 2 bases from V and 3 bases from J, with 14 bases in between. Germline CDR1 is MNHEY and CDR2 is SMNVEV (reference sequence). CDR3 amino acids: CASSLDRKGFYEQYF. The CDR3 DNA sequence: TGTGCCAGCAGTTTAGACAGGAAGGGATTCTACGAGCAGTACTTC.

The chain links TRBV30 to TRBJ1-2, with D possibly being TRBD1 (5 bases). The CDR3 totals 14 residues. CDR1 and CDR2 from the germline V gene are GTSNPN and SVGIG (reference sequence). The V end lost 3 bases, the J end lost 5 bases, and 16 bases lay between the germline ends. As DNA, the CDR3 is TGTGCCTGGAGCTATCAACAGGCTATATATGGCTACACCTTC. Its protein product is CAWSYQQAIYGYTF.

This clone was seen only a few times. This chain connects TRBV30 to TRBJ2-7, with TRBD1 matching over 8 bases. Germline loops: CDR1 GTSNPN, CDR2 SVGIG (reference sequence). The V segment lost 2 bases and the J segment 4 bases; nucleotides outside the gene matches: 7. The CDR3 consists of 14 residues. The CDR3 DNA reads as TGTGCCTGGAGTCGGTTGGGACAGGTGTACGAGCAGTACTTC. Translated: CAWSRLGQVYEQYF.

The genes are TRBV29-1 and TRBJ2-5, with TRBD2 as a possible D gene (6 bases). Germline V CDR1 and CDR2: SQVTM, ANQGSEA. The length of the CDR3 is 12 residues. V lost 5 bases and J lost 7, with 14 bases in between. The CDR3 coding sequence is TGCAGCGTTAACGCGGGAAGGGGGACCCAGTACTTC. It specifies CSVNAGRGTQYF.

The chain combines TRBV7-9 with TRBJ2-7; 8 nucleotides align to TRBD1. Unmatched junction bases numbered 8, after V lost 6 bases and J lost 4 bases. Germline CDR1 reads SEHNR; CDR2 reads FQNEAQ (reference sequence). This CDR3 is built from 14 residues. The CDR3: CASSTGTGLYEQYF. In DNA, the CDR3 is TGTGCCAGCAGTACCGGGACAGGACTTTACGAGCAGTACTTC.

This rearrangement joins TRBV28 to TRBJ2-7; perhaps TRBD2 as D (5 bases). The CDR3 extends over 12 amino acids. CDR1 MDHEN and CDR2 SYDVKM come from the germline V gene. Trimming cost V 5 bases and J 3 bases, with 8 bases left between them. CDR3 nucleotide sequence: TGTGCCAGCAGTAGCGGTATCTACGAGCAGTACTTC. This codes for CASSSGIYEQYF.

The CDR3 region is CASTSAGSGYTF. CDR3 in DNA: TGTGCCAGCACCTCCGCAGGGTCTGGCTACACCTTC. The chain carries TRBV27 and TRBJ1-2; the D gene is possibly TRBD1 (5 bases). Trimming removed 7 bases at V and 7 bases at J, with 13 bases between. The CDR3 covers 12 residues. Germline values: CDR1 MNHEY, CDR2 SMNVEV (reference sequence).

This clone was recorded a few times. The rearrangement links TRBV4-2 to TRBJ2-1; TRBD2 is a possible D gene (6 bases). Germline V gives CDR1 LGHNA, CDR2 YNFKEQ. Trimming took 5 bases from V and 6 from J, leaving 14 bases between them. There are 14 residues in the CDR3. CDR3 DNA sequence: TGTGCCAGCAGCGGGATCGCGGAGGGCAATGAGCAGTTCTTC. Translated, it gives CASSGIAEGNEQFF.

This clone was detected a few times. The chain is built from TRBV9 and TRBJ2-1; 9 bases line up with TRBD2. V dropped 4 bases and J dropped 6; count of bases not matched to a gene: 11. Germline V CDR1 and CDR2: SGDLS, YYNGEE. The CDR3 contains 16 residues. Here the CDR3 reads CASSTRSGSGLNEQFF. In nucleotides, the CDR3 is TGTGCCAGCAGCACACGTAGCGGGAGTGGTCTCAATGAGCAGTTCTTC.

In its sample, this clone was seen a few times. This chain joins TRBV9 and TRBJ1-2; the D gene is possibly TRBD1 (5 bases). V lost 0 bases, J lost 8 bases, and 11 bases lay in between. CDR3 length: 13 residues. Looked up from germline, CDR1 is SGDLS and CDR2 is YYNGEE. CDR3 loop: CASSVVGQGGYTF. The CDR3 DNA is TGTGCCAGCAGCGTAGTCGGTCAGGGCGGCTACACCTTC.

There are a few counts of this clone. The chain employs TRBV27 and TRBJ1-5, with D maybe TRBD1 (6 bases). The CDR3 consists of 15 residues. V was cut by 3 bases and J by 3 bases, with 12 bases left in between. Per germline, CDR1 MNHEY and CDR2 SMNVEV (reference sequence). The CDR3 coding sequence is TGTGCCAGCAGTTTGGGGAACAGGGCCAATCAGCCCCAGCATTTT. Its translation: CASSLGNRANQPQHF.

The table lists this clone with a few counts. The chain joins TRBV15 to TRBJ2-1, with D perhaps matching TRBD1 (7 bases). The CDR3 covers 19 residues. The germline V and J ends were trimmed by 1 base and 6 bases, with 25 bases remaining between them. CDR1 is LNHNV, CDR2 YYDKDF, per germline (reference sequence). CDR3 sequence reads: CATSRGARGSSTGANEQFF. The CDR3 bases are TGTGCCACCAGCAGAGGGGCCAGGGGGTCCTCGACGGGGGCCAATGAGCAGTTCTTC.

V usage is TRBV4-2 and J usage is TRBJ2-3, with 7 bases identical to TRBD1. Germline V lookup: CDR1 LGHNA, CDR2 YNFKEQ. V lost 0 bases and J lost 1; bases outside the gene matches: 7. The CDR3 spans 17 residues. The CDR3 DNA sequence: TGTGCCAGCAGCCAAGATCCAAGACAGGGCGGCACAGATACGCAGTATTTT. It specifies CASSQDPRQGGTDTQYF.